This T cell receptor beta chain was recorded in a study of T-cell reconstitution after alpha-beta-depleted transplantation in children. Using unique molecular identifiers, the investigators prepared the TCRbeta library. From the PCR reads, TCRdb called clonotypes with MiXCR, one entry per CDR3 protein. Here the sample spans some 490,000 distinct CDR3 sequences, around 12% being singletons. V lost 2 bases to trimming and J lost 0 bases, with 8 bases between them. The CDR3 is 14 residues long. CDR1 MNHEY and CDR2 SVGAGI come from the germline V gene. Sequencing used PBMCs from the stem cell graft donor, obtained from the stem cell graft. This TCR derives from a human donor who donated a stem cell graft to a child with combined immunodeficiency. The chain is built from TRBV6-5 and TRBJ2-7; possible D gene TRBD2, 6 bases. CDR3 sequence (DNA): TGTGCCAGCAGTTACGGAGGGTACTCCTACGAGCAGTACTTC. Protein product: CASSYGGYSYEQYF.